This T cell receptor (beta chain) was identified during a study of Ad26.COV2.S vaccination and SARS-CoV-2 variants. Assay: immunoSEQ multiplex PCR; the TCRdb copy retains only in-frame clones and omits some. Among about 350,000 clones, just over 90% were seen once, and the ten largest hold 3% to 4%. This CDR3 is built from 15 residues. Trimming cost V 6 bases and J 0 bases; bases outside gene matches: 5. In germline, CDR1 is LGHDT, CDR2 YNNKEL (reference sequence). Study-wide points: Once vaccination had occurred, spike-specific CD8+ and CD4+ T cell responses reportedly showed substantial breadth. The study found similar non-spike TCR breadth in vaccine and placebo recipients. Assessments of TCR breadth and depth may have underestimated the total T cell responses.

On this clone: The antigen is unknown.

The genes are TRBV3-1 (or the pseudogene TRBV3-2) and TRBJ2-3, with 8 positions matching TRBD2. The clonotype was recovered from a human donor who had recovered from COVID-19. The sample in question was peripheral blood, obtained after recovery from COVID-19. CDR3 sequence: CASSLLAGSTDTQYF. The CDR3 DNA reads TGTGCCAGCAGTCTTTTAGCGGGGAGCACAGATACGCAGTATTTT.